Each of the 7 T cell receptor beta chains below was sequenced from the same sample in a study of shared clonotypes between healthy human individuals. TCRdb keeps only in-frame clones here, not all; method: immunoSEQ multiplex PCR. The table lists about 600,000 clones, roughly 95% of them singletons. Naive CD8 cells lacked CD45RO and underwent positive selection for CCR7, leaving out terminally differentiated effector memory CD45RA+ cells. The specimen sequenced was naive CD8+ T cells sorted from blood. These receptors came from a woman in her thirties in good health.

As DNA, the CDR3 is TGTGCCAGCAGTGAGGGACAGGGCGCGGGCACTGAAGCTTTCTTT. It codes for CASSEGQGAGTEAFF. The chain couples TRBV25-1 to TRBJ1-1; 9 nucleotides match TRBD1. J was trimmed by 4 bases and V by 3 bases; bases with no gene match: 6. The CDR3 has 15 amino acids. Per the germline V gene, CDR1 is MGHDK and CDR2 is SYGVNS. Combining the CDR3 with reference TRBV25-1 and TRBJ1-1 gives the whole variable domain EADIYQTPRYLVIGTGKKITLECSQTMGHDKMYWYQQDPGMELHLIHYSYGVNSTEKGDLSSESTVSRIRTEHFPLTLESARPSHTSQYLCASSEGQGAGTEAFFGQGTRLTVV.

This chain uses TRBV2 with TRBJ2-2, with 8 bases aligning to TRBD2. This CDR3 has 19 amino acids. Germline CDR1 SNHLY, CDR2 FYNNEI. J was trimmed by 0 bases and V by 3 bases; bases with no gene match: 12. CDR3 region: CASSDPGLVGVSNTGELFF. In DNA form, the CDR3 reads TGTGCCAGCAGTGACCCGGGACTAGTCGGGGTATCGAACACCGGGGAGCTGTTTTTT.

The chain links TRBV5-6 to TRBJ2-7; D is perhaps TRBD2 (6 bases). Germline V gene sequence: CDR1 SGHDT, CDR2 YYEEEE. V was clipped by 4 bases and J by 3 bases, with 11 bases between them. The CDR3 spans 13 residues. DNA of the CDR3: TGTGCCAGCAGCCCCGGGACTTTCTACGAGCAGTACTTC. It yields the protein CASSPGTFYEQYF.

As concerns this clone: Different DNA sequences within this sample yield the same CDR3. The chain links TRBV4-1 to TRBJ2-5; D not resolved. Per germline, CDR1 MGHRA and CDR2 YSYEKL. CDR3 length equals 12 residues. V lost 3 bases to trimming and J lost 5 bases, with 7 bases between them. The CDR3 spells CASSQGWETQYF. The CDR3 nucleotides are TGCGCCAGCAGCCAGGGGTGGGAGACCCAGTACTTC.

The rearrangement joins TRBV27 to TRBJ2-1; D unclear. This CDR3 spans 11 amino acids. Trimming pared 8 bases from V and 8 bases from J, leaving 10 bases between. Germline CDR1 is MNHEY and CDR2 is SMNVEV (reference sequence). This CDR3 is CASLRAHEQFF. The CDR3 DNA sequence: TGTGCCAGCCTTCGGGCCCATGAGCAGTTCTTC.

Note on this clone: Other DNA sequences from this sample encode an identical CDR3 as well. This sequence joins TRBV19 and TRBJ2-1; 11 nucleotides line up with TRBD2. The junction had 5 bases not matched to a gene; V was cut back by 7 bases and J by 6 bases. Per germline, CDR1 LNHDA and CDR2 SQIVND (reference sequence). CDR3 length: 14 residues. The CDR3 nucleotides read TGTGCCAGTAACCGACTAGCGGGATCCAATGAGCAGTTCTTC. The encoded protein is CASNRLAGSNEQFF.

The chain combines TRBV5-6 with TRBJ1-4, with a weak D call TRBD1 (6 bases). CDR1 is SGHDT, CDR2 YYEEEE, per germline. The CDR3 covers 14 residues. Trimming pared 1 base from V and 5 bases from J, leaving 9 bases between. This CDR3 is CASSLSGENEKLFF. Written as DNA, the CDR3 is TGTGCCAGCAGCTTGTCAGGGGAGAATGAAAAACTGTTTTTT.